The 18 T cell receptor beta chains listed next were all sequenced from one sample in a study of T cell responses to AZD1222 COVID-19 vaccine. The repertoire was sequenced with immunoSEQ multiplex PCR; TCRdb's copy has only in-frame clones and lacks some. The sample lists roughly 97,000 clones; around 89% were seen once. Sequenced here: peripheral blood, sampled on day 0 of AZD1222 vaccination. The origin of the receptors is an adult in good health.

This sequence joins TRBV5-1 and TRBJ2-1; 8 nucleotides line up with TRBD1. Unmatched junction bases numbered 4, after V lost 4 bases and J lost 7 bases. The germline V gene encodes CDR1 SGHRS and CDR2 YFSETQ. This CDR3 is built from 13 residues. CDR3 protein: CASSLGTGNEQFF. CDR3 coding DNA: TGCGCCAGCAGCCTTGGGACAGGTAATGAGCAGTTCTTC.

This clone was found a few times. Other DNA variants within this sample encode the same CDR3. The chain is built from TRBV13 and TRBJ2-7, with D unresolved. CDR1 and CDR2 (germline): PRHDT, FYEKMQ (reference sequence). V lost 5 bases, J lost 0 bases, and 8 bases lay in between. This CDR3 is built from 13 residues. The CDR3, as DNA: TGTGCCAGCAGCCCCTTGCGCTCCTACGAGCAGTACTTC. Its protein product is CASSPLRSYEQYF.

The CDR3 DNA reads TGCGCCAGCAGTGAGTGGGGACCAGGCTCCTACAATGAGCAGTTCTTC. Its protein product is CASSEWGPGSYNEQFF. This chain links TRBV10-2 with TRBJ2-1; D could derive from TRBD1 or TRBD2 (5 bases each). V lost 1 base, J lost 0 bases, and 10 bases lay in between. The CDR3 is made up of 16 amino acids. The germline V gene has CDR1 WSHSY and CDR2 SAAADI.

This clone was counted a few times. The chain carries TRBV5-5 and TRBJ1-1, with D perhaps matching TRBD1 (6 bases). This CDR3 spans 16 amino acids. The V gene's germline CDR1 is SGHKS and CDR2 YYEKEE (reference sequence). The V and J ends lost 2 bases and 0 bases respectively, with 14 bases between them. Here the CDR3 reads CASSLWDTAMNTEAFF. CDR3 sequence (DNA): TGTGCCAGCAGCTTATGGGACACCGCCATGAACACTGAAGCTTTCTTT. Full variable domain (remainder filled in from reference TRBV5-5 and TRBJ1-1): DAGVTQSPTHLIKTRGQQVTLRCSPISGHKSVSWYQQVLGQGPQFIFQYYEKEERGRGNFPDRFSARQFPNYSSELNVNALLLGDSALYLCASSLWDTAMNTEAFFGQGTRLTVV.

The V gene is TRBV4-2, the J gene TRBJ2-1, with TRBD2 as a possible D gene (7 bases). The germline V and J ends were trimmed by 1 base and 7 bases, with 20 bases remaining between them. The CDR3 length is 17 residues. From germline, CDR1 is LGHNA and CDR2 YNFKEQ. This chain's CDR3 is CASSQVLFGGAGNEQFF. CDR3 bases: TGTGCCAGCAGCCAAGTTCTTTTTGGGGGGGCAGGGAATGAGCAGTTCTTC.

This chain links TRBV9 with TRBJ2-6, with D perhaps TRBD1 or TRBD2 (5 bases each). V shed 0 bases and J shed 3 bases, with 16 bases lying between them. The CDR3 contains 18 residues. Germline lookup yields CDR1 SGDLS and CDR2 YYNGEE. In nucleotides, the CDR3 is TGTGCCAGCAGCGTAGAGGGGACCCATAGAGGTGGGGCCAACGTCCTGACTTTC. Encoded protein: CASSVEGTHRGGANVLTF.

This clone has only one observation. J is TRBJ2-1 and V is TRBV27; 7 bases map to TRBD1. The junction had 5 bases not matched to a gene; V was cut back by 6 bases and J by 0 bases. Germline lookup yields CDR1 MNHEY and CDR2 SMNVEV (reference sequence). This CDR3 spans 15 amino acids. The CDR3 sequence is CASRTGTASYNEQFF. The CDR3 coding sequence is TGTGCCAGCAGGACGGGGACAGCCTCCTACAATGAGCAGTTCTTC.

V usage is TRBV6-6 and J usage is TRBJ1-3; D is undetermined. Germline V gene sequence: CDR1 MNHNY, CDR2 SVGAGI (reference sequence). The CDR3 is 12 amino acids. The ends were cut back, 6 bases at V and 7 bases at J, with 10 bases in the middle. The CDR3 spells CASSPSRNTIYF. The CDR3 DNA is TGTGCCAGCAGCCCGTCGAGGAACACCATATATTTT.

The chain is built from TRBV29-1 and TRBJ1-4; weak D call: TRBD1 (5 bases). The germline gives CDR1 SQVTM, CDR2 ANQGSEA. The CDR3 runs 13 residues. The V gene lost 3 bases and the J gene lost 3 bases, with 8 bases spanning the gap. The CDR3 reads CSVDGGANEKLFF. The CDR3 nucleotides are TGCAGCGTTGACGGGGGGGCTAATGAAAAACTGTTTTTT.

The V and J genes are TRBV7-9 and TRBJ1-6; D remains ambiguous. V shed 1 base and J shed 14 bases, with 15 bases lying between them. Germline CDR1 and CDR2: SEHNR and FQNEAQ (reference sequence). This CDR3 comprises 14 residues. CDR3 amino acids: CASSLGTAGRSLHF. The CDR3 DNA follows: TGTGCCAGCAGCTTAGGAACGGCCGGACGGTCCCTCCACTTT.

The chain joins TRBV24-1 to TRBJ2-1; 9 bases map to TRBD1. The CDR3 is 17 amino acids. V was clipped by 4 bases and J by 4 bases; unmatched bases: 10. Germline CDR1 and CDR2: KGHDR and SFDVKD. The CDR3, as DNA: TGTGCCACCAGTGACTCCAACGCCGGACAGGGGTACAATGAGCAGTTCTTC. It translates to CATSDSNAGQGYNEQFF.

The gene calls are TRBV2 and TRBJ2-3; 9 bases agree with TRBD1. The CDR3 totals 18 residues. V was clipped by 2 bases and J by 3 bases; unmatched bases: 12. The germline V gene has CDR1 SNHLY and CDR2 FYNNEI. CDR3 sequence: CASSEPRAGQGMTDTQYF. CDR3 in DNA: TGTGCCAGCAGTGAACCCCGCGCAGGACAGGGGATGACAGATACGCAGTATTTT.

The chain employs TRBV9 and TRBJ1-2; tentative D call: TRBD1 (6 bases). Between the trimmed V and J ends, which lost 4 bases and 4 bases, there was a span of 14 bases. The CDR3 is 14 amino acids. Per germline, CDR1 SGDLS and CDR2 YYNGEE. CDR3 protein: CASSKQGRGYGYTF. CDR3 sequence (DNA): TGTGCCAGCAGCAAACAGGGTAGGGGCTATGGCTACACCTTC.

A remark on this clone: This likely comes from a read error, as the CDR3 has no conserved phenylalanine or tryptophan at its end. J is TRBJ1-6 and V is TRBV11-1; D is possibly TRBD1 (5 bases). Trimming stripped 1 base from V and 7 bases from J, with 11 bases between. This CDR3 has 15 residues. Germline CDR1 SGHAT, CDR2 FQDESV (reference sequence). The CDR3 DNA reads TGTGCCAGCAGCTTAGTGCCGGGGGGGAATTCACCCCTCCACCTT. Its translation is CASSLVPGGNSPLHL.

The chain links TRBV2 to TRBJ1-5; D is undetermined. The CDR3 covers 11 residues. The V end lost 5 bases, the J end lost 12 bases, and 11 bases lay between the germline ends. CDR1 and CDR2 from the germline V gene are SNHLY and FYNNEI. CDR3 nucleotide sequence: TGTGCCAGCAGTTATCAGACTCGCCAGCATTTT. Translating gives CASSYQTRQHF.

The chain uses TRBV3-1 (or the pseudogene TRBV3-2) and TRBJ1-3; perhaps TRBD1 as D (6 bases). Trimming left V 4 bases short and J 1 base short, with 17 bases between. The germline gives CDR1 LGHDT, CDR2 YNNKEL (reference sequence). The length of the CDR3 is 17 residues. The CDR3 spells CASSRGRGGTSGNTIYF. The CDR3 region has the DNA TGTGCCAGCAGCCGAGGAAGAGGGGGAACTTCTGGAAACACCATATATTTT.

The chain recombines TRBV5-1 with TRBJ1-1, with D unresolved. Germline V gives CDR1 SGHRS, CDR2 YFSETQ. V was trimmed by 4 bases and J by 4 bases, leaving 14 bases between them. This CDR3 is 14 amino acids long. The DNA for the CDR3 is TGCGCCAGCAGCCTGCCTTCCGTGGGCACTGAAGCTTTCTTT. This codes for CASSLPSVGTEAFF.

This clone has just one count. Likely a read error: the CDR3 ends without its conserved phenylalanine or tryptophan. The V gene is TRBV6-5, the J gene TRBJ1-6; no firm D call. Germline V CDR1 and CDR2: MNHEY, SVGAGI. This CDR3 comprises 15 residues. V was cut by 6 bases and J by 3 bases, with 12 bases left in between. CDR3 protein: CASRPGPVYNSPLHL. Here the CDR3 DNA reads TGTGCCAGCAGACCCGGGCCCGTCTATAATTCACCCCTCCACCTT.